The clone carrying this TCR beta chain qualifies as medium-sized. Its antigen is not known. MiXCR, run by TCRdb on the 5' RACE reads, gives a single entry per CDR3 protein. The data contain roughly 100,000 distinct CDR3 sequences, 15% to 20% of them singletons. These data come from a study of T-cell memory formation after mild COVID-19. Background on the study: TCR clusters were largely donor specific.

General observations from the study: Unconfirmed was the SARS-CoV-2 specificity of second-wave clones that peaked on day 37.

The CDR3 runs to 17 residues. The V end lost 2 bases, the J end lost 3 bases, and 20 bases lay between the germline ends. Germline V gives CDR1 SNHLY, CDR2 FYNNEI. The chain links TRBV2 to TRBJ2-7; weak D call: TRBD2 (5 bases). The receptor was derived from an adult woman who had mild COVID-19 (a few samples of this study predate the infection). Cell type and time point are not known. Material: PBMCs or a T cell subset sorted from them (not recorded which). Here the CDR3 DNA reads TGTGCCAGCAGTGAAAGAGGGCTAGTTCTCCGTTTCTACGAGCAGTACTTC. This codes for CASSERGLVLRFYEQYF.